This T cell receptor beta chain was profiled in a study of cytomegalovirus exposure and HLA in healthy donors. Germline assignment: CDR1 SGHAT and CDR2 FQNNGV. This CDR3 is built from 14 residues. The trim removed 4 bases at V and 7 bases at J, leaving 2 bases unmatched. 60 Vbeta and 13 Jbeta primers were used in PCR. Clones were sequenced by immunoSEQ multiplex PCR, and TCRdb holds only the in-frame ones, with some missing. The table includes 85,000 to 130,000 clones, 70% to 85% detected once. Each donor was nominally healthy when sampled (though unrecorded immune exposures were likely). The sequenced sample consisted of PBMCs. The source of this sequence is a woman in her late teens or twenties in good health and CMV-seronegative. The chain links TRBV11-2 to TRBJ1-4; 11 bases agree with TRBD1. CDR3 sequence: CASSSGQGGEKLFF. The CDR3 region has the DNA TGTGCCAGCAGCTCGGGACAGGGGGGTGAAAAACTGTTTTTT.